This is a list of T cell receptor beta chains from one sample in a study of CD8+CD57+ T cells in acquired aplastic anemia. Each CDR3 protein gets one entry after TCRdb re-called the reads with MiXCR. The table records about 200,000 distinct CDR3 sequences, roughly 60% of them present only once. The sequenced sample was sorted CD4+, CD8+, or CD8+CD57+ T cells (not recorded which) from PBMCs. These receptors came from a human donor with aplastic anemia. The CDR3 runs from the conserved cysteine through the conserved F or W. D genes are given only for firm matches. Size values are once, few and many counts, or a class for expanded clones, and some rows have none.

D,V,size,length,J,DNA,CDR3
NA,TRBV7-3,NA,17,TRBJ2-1,TGTGCCAGCAGCTCACACTCGGGGAGGGGGCGTTACAATGAGCAGTTCTTC,CASSSHSGRGRYNEQFF
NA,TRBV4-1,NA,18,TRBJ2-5,TGCGCCAGCAGCCCTCTACCTGGGGAAGGAGGGCTCGAAGAGACCCAGTACTTC,CASSPLPGEGGLEETQYF
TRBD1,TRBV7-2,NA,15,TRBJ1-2,TGCGCCAGCAGCGAGACCAGGACAGGGACCTATGGCTACACCTTC,CASSETRTGTYGYTF
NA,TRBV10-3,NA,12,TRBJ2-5,TGTGCCATCAGTGAAAATGAAGAGACCCAGTACTTC,CAISENEETQYF
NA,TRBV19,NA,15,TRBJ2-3,TGTGCCAGTAGTATCGGTGGTAGCTCCTACAATGAGCAGTATTTT,CASSIGGSSYNEQYF
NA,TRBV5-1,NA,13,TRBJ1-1,TGCGCCAGCAGCTTGTCGATGACGGATGAAGCTTTCTTT,CASSLSMTDEAFF
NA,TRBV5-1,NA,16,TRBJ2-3,TGCGCCAGCAGCTTGGGATCGGGCGTCTCAACAGGTACGCAGTATTTT,CASSLGSGVSTGTQYF
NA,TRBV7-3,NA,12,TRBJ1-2,TGTGCCAGCAGCTTAATCCAGGAGGGTTGTACCTTC,CASSLIQEGCTF
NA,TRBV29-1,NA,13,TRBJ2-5,TGCAGCGTTGAACGTTCCCCACAAGAGACCCAGTACTTC,CSVERSPQETQYF
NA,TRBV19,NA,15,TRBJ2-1,TGTGCCAGTAGGCTAGACAGGTTCACCTACAATGAGCAGTTCTTC,CASRLDRFTYNEQFF
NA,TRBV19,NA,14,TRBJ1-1,TGTGCCAGTAGTGTTCCTGCGATGAACACTGAAGCTTTCTTT,CASSVPAMNTEAFF
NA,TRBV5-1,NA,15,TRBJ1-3,TGCGCCAGCAGCTTGGGGGTGAACTCTGGAAACACCATATATTTT,CASSLGVNSGNTIYF
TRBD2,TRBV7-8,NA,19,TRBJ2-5,TGTGCCAGCAGCTTAAGTTCTAGCGGGGACGATGGGGTGTGGGAGACCCAGTACTTC,CASSLSSSGDDGVWETQYF
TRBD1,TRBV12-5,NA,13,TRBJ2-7,TGTGCTAGTGGTTCCGGACAGGGGTACGAGCAGTACTTC,CASGSGQGYEQYF
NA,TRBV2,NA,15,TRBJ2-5,TGTGCCAGCAGGTCCTTTGGGACATTACAAGAGACCCAGTACTTC,CASRSFGTLQETQYF
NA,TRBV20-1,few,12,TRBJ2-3,TGCAGTGCTCGGCCGGGCTTAGATACGCAGTATTTT,CSARPGLDTQYF
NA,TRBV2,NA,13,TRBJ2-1,TGTGCCAGCACCGACCAGGGAGTCAATGAGCAGTTCTTC,CASTDQGVNEQFF
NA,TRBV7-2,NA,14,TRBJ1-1,TGTGCCAGCAGCTTTAGAAAAGGGAACACTGAAGCTTTCTTT,CASSFRKGNTEAFF
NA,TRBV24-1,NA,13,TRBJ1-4,TGTGCCACCAGTGATTCCTGGGAGCCAAAACTGTTTTTT,CATSDSWEPKLFF
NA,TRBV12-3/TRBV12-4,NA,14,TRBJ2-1,TGTGCCAGCAGTTTGGGGGCCGTAGGGAATGAGCAGTTCTTC,CASSLGAVGNEQFF
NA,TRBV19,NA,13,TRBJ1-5,TGTGCCAGTAGGACGGGTTACGGCCAGCCCCAGCATTTT,CASRTGYGQPQHF
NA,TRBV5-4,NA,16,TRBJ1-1,TGTGCCAGCAGCCCCCTTCGGTCGGGCATGCTCACTGAAGCTTTCTTT,CASSPLRSGMLTEAFF
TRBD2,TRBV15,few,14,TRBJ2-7,TGTGCCACCAGCGGATCAGTGGGGGGGGACGAGCAGTACTTC,CATSGSVGGDEQYF
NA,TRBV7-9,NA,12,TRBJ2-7,TGTGCCAGCAGCTCACCCTACGTGGAGCAGTACTTC,CASSSPYVEQYF
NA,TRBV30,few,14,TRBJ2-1,TGTGCCTGGAGCGGGGTCTCATCCTACAATGAGCAGTTCTTC,CAWSGVSSYNEQFF
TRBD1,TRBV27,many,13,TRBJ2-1,TGTGCCAGCAGTTGGGACAGGGGCAATGAGCAGTTCTTC,CASSWDRGNEQFF
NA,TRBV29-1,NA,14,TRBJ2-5,TGCAGCGTTAGGGTCAACACAGGCCAAGAGACCCAATACTTC,CSVRVNTGQETQYF
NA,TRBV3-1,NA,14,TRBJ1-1,TGTGCCAGCAGCCAACGGGCTGCGAACACTGAAGCTTTCTTT,CASSQRAANTEAFF
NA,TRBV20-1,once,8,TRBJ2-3,TGCAGTGCCCCAGGGACCAAGTTT,CSAPGTKF
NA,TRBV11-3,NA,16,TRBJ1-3,TGTGCCAGCAGCTTAGCGGGTGGGTCAGCTGGAAACACCATATATTTT,CASSLAGGSAGNTIYF
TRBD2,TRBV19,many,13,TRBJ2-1,TGTGCCAGTAGTATTTGGGGGGGTAATGAGCAGTTCTTC,CASSIWGGNEQFF
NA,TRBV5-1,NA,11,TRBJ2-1,TGCGCCAGCAGCCCCTCAGTTGAGCAGTTCTTC,CASSPSVEQFF
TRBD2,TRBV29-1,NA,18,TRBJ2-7,TGCAGCGTTGATGGGGTTGGGTTAGCGGGAGGGCTTTCCTACGAGCAGTACTTC,CSVDGVGLAGGLSYEQYF
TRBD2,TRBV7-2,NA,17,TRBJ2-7,TGTGCCAGCAGCTTAGCGGTTACTAGCGGGACCCCTAACGAGCAGTACTTC,CASSLAVTSGTPNEQYF
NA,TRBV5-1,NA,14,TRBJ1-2,TGCGCCAGCAGCAGGGACGGAAATAACTATGGCTACACCTTC,CASSRDGNNYGYTF
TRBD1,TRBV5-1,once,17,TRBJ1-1,TGCGCCAGCAGCTCCTGGGACAGGAAGGGCGAGAACACTGAAGCTTTCTTT,CASSSWDRKGENTEAFF
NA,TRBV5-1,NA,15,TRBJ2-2,TGCGCCAGCAGCTTGTTACCGATGGGGACCGGGGAGCTGTTTTTT,CASSLLPMGTGELFF
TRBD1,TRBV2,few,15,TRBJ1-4,TGTGCCAGCAGGGCTGGACAGGGGTTAGGAGAAAAACTGTTTTTT,CASRAGQGLGEKLFF
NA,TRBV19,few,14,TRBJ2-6,TGTGCCAGTAGTGACCGTTCCGGGGCCAACGTCCTGACTTTC,CASSDRSGANVLTF
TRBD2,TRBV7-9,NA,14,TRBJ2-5,TGTGCCAGCAGCCAAAGCGGGAGGCACGAGACCCAGTACTTC,CASSQSGRHETQYF
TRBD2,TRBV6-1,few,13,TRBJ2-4,TGTGCCAGCAGTGTTAGCGGGGAGGCCATTCAGTACTTC,CASSVSGEAIQYF
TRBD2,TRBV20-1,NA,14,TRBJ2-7,TGCAGTGCTAGAGATAGCGGGAGTCTGGACGAGCAGTACTTC,CSARDSGSLDEQYF
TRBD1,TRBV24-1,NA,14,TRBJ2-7,TGTGCCACCAGTCCCCGGGACAGGGGGCGCGAGCAGTACTTC,CATSPRDRGREQYF
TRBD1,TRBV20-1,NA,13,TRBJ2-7,TGCAGTGCTAGATCGGGACAGGGGGTAGAGCAGTACTTC,CSARSGQGVEQYF
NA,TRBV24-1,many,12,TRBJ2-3,TGTGCCACCAGTGATTCAGCAGATACGCAGTATTTT,CATSDSADTQYF
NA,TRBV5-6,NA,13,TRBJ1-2,TGTGCCAGCAGCAGAGTTGCGAACTATGGCTACACCTTC,CASSRVANYGYTF
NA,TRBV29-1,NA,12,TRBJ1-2,TGCAGCGTTGCGGCGACAGCCGATGGCTACACCTTC,CSVAATADGYTF
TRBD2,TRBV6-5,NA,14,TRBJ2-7,TGTGCCAGCAGTTACGCGGGGGGAGTCCACGAGCAGTACTTC,CASSYAGGVHEQYF
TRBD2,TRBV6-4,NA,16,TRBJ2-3,TGTGCCAGCAGTCCACTATCTAGCGGGGGGGCAGATACGCAGTATTTT,CASSPLSSGGADTQYF
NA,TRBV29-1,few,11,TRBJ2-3,TGCAGCGTTGAATCGAGGACTACGCAGTATTTT,CSVESRTTQYF
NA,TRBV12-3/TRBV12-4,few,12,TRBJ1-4,TGTGCCAGCAGCTTGGGACCCATAAAACTGTTTTTT,CASSLGPIKLFF
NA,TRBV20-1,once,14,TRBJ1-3,TGCAGTGCTGGAACAGGCCCCTTGCCAAACACCATATATTTT,CSAGTGPLPNTIYF
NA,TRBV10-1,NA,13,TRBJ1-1,TGCGCCAGCAGTGAGTCATGGGGCACTGAAGCTTTCTTT,CASSESWGTEAFF
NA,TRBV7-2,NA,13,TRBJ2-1,TGTGCCAGCAGCCAAGGGGGTCGTAGTGAGCAGTTCTTC,CASSQGGRSEQFF
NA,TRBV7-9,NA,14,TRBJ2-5,TGTGCCAGCAGCTTAGTCCCAGCGGAAGAGACCCAGTACTTC,CASSLVPAEETQYF
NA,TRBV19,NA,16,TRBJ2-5,TGTGCCAGTAGTACATCGGGTAGCGGCGGGATTGGGACCCAGTACTTC,CASSTSGSGGIGTQYF
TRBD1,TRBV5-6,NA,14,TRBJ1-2,TGTGCCAGCACCGAAGGGACAGGGGTAGGTGGCTACACCTTC,CASTEGTGVGGYTF
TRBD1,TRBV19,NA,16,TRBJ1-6,TGTGCCAGTAGTTCTCCTCCCGGGACAGGTGCTTCACCCCTCCACTTT,CASSSPPGTGASPLHF
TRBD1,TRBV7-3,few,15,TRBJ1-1,TGTGCCAGCAGGCTGGGCCCGGGACAGGACACTGAAGCTTTCTTT,CASRLGPGQDTEAFF